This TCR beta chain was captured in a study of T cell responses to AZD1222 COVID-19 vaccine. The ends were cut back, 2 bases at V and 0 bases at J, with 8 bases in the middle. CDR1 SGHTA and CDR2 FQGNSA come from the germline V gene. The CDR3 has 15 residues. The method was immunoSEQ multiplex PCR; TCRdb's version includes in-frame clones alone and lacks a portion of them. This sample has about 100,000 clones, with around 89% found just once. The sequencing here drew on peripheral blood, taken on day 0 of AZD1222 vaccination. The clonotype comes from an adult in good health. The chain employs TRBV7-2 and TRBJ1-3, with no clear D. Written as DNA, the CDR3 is TGTGCCAGCAGCTTATACGGATTCTCTGGAAACACCATATATTTT. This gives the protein CASSLYGFSGNTIYF. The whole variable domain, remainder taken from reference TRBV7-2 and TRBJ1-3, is GAGVSQSPSNKVTEKGKDVELRCDPISGHTALYWYRQSLGQGLEFLIYFQGNSAPDKSGLPSDRFSAERTGGSVSTLTIQRTQQEDSAVYLCASSLYGFSGNTIYFGEGSWLTVV.